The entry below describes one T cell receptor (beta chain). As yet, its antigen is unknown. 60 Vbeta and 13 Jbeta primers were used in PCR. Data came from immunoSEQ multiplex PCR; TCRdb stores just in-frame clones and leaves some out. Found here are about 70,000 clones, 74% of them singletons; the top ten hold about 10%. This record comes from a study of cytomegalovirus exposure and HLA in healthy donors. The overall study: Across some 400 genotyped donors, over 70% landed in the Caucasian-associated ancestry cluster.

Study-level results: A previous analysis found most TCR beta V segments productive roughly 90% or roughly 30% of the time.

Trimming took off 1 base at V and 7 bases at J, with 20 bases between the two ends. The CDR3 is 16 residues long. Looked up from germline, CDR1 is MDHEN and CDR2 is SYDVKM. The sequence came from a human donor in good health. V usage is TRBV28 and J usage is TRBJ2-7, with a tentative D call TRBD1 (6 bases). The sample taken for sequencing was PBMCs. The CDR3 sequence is CASSLSSGAAPREQYF. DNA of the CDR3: TGTGCCAGCAGTTTATCCTCAGGGGCCGCCCCTCGAGAGCAGTACTTC.